The rows below give T cell receptor beta chains drawn from one sample of a study of cytomegalovirus exposure and HLA in healthy donors. Produced via immunoSEQ multiplex PCR; TCRdb's table is partial and in-frame only. There are roughly 120,000 clones in the sample; about 73% occur only once, and around 2.1% lies in the top ten. The sequencing input was PBMCs. These receptors were obtained from a woman aged 40 to 50 in good health and CMV-seropositive. Each CDR3 is given with its conserved first and last residue. D genes are given only for firm matches. Not all rows give a size; the values are once, few, many and, for expanded clones, a class.

d_call,clone_size,j_call,v_call,cdr3_aa,cdr3_nt
TRBD2,NA,TRBJ2-1,TRBV4-1,CASSQEPAGGYNEQFF,TGCGCCAGCAGCCAAGAACCAGCGGGGGGGTACAATGAGCAGTTCTTC
TRBD2,few,TRBJ2-3,TRBV7-6,CASSWLAGDRTDTQYF,TGTGCCAGCAGTTGGCTAGCGGGAGATCGCACAGATACGCAGTATTTT
TRBD1,NA,TRBJ1-1,TRBV5-6,CASSTSGTGMKNTEAFF,TGTGCCAGCAGCACATCCGGGACAGGGATGAAGAACACTGAAGCTTTCTTT
NA,NA,TRBJ2-3,TRBV4-1,CASSPPADTQYF,TGCGCCAGCAGCCCCCCCGCAGATACGCAGTATTTT
TRBD2,NA,TRBJ2-7,TRBV11-3,CASSPQTGGPAEQYF,TGTGCCAGCAGCCCACAGACGGGGGGGCCAGCCGAGCAGTACTTC
TRBD2,NA,TRBJ2-2,TRBV5-1,CASSLMAGVPTGELFF,TGCGCCAGCAGCTTGATGGCGGGAGTCCCCACCGGGGAGCTGTTTTTT
TRBD1,NA,TRBJ2-7,TRBV27,CASSFQGAYEQYF,TGTGCCAGCAGTTTTCAGGGGGCCTACGAGCAGTACTTC
NA,NA,TRBJ1-6,TRBV2,CASSGQDNSPLHF,TGTGCCAGCAGTGGACAGGATAATTCACCCCTCCACTTT
TRBD1,NA,TRBJ1-1,TRBV28,CATYSGGTEAFF,TGTGCCACGTATTCAGGGGGTACTGAAGCTTTCTTT
NA,NA,TRBJ2-7,TRBV5-1,CASSFLWESYEQYF,TGCGCCAGCAGCTTTCTGTGGGAGTCGTACGAGCAGTACTTC
TRBD1,few,TRBJ1-2,TRBV4-3,CASSSGGQALPYGYTF,TGCGCCAGCAGCAGTGGGGGACAGGCGTTACCTTATGGCTACACCTTC
NA,NA,TRBJ1-1,TRBV10-3,CAISVEGSEAFF,TGTGCCATCAGTGTGGAGGGTTCTGAAGCTTTCTTT
TRBD2,once,TRBJ2-1,TRBV7-8,CASGSGSSYNEQFF,TGTGCCAGCGGTAGCGGGAGCTCCTACAATGAGCAGTTCTTC
NA,NA,TRBJ2-5,TRBV7-3,CASSLTGGVGGETQYF,TGTGCCAGCAGCTTAACTGGCGGAGTAGGAGGAGAGACCCAGTACTTC
TRBD2,NA,TRBJ2-5,TRBV9,CASSVELARQETQYF,TGTGCCAGCAGCGTAGAACTAGCGAGGCAAGAGACCCAGTACTTC
NA,NA,TRBJ2-5,TRBV18,CASSPTIQETQYF,TGTGCCAGCTCACCTACTATACAAGAGACCCAGTACTTC
TRBD2,NA,TRBJ2-5,TRBV18,CASSPRPAGGQETQYF,TGTGCCAGCTCACCAAGGCCAGCGGGGGGTCAAGAGACCCAGTACTTC
NA,NA,TRBJ1-5,TRBV28,CASSLIARLSTQPQHF,TGTGCCAGCAGTTTAATAGCCAGACTGAGTACGCAGCCCCAGCATTTT
NA,NA,TRBJ1-2,TRBV5-5,CASSSPLGANYGYTF,TGTGCCAGCAGCTCCCCTTTAGGAGCTAACTATGGCTACACCTTC
NA,NA,TRBJ1-2,TRBV7-8,CASSLGVSRAQGYTF,TGTGCCAGCAGCTTAGGGGTGAGCAGGGCTCAGGGCTACACCTTC
TRBD1,NA,TRBJ1-1,TRBV6-5,CASSYARTGPPSKAFF,TGTGCCAGCAGTTACGCTCGGACAGGGCCACCGAGTAAAGCTTTCTTT
TRBD2,NA,TRBJ2-1,TRBV7-9,CASRSTIAGGPIYNEQFF,TGTGCCAGCAGGTCGACTATAGCGGGGGGACCAATCTACAATGAGCAGTTCTTC
NA,few,TRBJ2-7,TRBV27,CASSLVPGLSEQYF,TGTGCCAGCAGTTTAGTACCAGGGCTATCCGAGCAGTACTTC
NA,NA,TRBJ1-3,TRBV28,CASSFSSGNTIYF,TGTGCCAGCAGTTTTAGCTCTGGAAACACCATATATTTT
TRBD1,NA,TRBJ1-3,TRBV28,CASRRDRLGNTIYF,TGTGCCAGCAGGAGGGACAGGTTGGGAAACACCATATATTTT
NA,few,TRBJ1-3,TRBV11-2,CASSLRSSGNTIYF,TGTGCCAGCAGCTTACGGAGCTCTGGAAACACCATATATTTT
NA,NA,TRBJ1-5,TRBV2,CASNYLNVQPQHF,TGTGCCAGCAACTATCTAAACGTTCAGCCCCAGCATTTT
NA,NA,TRBJ2-7,TRBV2,CASSERVTSYEQYF,TGTGCCAGCAGTGAACGAGTAACCTCCTACGAGCAGTACTTC
NA,few,TRBJ2-7,TRBV10-3,CAISEDTRATYEQYF,TGTGCCATCAGTGAAGATACCAGGGCAACCTACGAGCAGTACTTC